Listed below are T cell receptor beta chains from one sample, sequenced in a study of Graves' ophthalmopathy and Graves' hyperthyroidism. Via MiXCR, TCRdb re-called the multiplex PCR reads, giving one row per CDR3 protein. The sample shows some 520,000 distinct CDR3 sequences, roughly 14% of them seen only once. Sequencing was done on a sample of blood. The receptors here all came from a woman in her twenties or thirties with Graves' ophthalmopathy. Both conserved end residues are part of each CDR3. The D gene is left open where the match is weak. Size values are once, few and many counts, or a class for expanded clones, and some rows have none.

cdr3_nt: TGTGCCACCAGTGATTCCCAAGACGCGGGTGGGCCCTACGAGCAGTACTTC
cdr3_aa: CATSDSQDAGGPYEQYF
j_call: TRBJ2-7
d_call: -
clone_size: many
v_call: TRBV24-1

cdr3_nt: TGTGCCAGCAGTGAAAGGGGGACATCCACTTACGAGCAGTACTTC
cdr3_aa: CASSERGTSTYEQYF
j_call: TRBJ2-7
d_call: -
clone_size: many
v_call: TRBV6-1

cdr3_nt: TGTGCCAGCAGTTACTCGTCTGGACAGCAGGGGGTCACTGAAGCTTTCTTT
cdr3_aa: CASSYSSGQQGVTEAFF
j_call: TRBJ1-1
d_call: TRBD1
clone_size: many
v_call: TRBV6-5

cdr3_nt: TGTGCCAGCAGCAACTTGCGGGAGCTGTTTTTT
cdr3_aa: CASSNLRELFF
j_call: TRBJ2-2
d_call: -
clone_size: -
v_call: TRBV7-9

cdr3_nt: TGTGCCAGCAGCTTAGTTCAGAGCTCCTACGAGCAGTACTTC
cdr3_aa: CASSLVQSSYEQYF
j_call: TRBJ2-7
d_call: -
clone_size: many
v_call: TRBV7-8

cdr3_nt: TGCAGTGCTAGGACAGCCGATTGGGCCCAGCATTTT
cdr3_aa: CSARTADWAQHF
j_call: TRBJ1-5
d_call: -
clone_size: many
v_call: TRBV20-1

cdr3_nt: TGTGCCTGGAGTCGGCAGAACAATCAGCCCCAGCATTTT
cdr3_aa: CAWSRQNNQPQHF
j_call: TRBJ1-5
d_call: -
clone_size: many
v_call: TRBV30

cdr3_nt: TGTGCCATCAGTGATGGAGCGGGGAATCAAGAGACCCAGTACTTC
cdr3_aa: CAISDGAGNQETQYF
j_call: TRBJ2-5
d_call: TRBD2
clone_size: many
v_call: TRBV10-3

cdr3_nt: TGTGCCATCGGCCAGCAGGGGAACGAGCAGTACTTC
cdr3_aa: CAIGQQGNEQYF
j_call: TRBJ2-7
d_call: -
clone_size: many
v_call: TRBV10-3

cdr3_nt: TGTGCCAGCAGATCCCGCGGGACAGGGGATCACGGGGAGCTGTTTTTT
cdr3_aa: CASRSRGTGDHGELFF
j_call: TRBJ2-2
d_call: TRBD1
clone_size: many
v_call: TRBV28

cdr3_nt: TGCAGTGCTAGAAGGACGGAGCCGGATGGCTACACCTTC
cdr3_aa: CSARRTEPDGYTF
j_call: TRBJ1-2
d_call: -
clone_size: once
v_call: TRBV20-1

cdr3_nt: TGTGCCAGCAGCTTAGCCGGGGGGACTGGGGCCAACGTCCTGACTTTC
cdr3_aa: CASSLAGGTGANVLTF
j_call: TRBJ2-6
d_call: TRBD2
clone_size: -
v_call: TRBV11-1

cdr3_nt: TGTGCCAGCAGTCGTACTAGAGCTCAAGAGACCCAGTACTTC
cdr3_aa: CASSRTRAQETQYF
j_call: TRBJ2-5
d_call: -
clone_size: -
v_call: TRBV6-5

cdr3_nt: TGTGCCAGCAGCCAGGGAGGGGACGGGGAGCTGTTTTTT
cdr3_aa: CASSQGGDGELFF
j_call: TRBJ2-2
d_call: TRBD2
clone_size: few
v_call: TRBV3-1

cdr3_nt: TGCAGTGCCCCTGAGAACTTAGCTAACTATGGCTACACCTTC
cdr3_aa: CSAPENLANYGYTF
j_call: TRBJ1-2
d_call: -
clone_size: many
v_call: TRBV20-1

cdr3_nt: TGTGCCAGCAGCACGCGGACGGAGGGGGAGACCCAGTACTTC
cdr3_aa: CASSTRTEGETQYF
j_call: TRBJ2-5
d_call: -
clone_size: many
v_call: TRBV13

cdr3_nt: TGCGCCAGCAGCCAAGAAGGGGTCAGTAGTGGGACCCAGTACTTC
cdr3_aa: CASSQEGVSSGTQYF
j_call: TRBJ2-5
d_call: -
clone_size: -
v_call: TRBV4-1

cdr3_nt: TGTGCCAGCAGTTGGGGCCAGGTGGAAGGCTACACCTTC
cdr3_aa: CASSWGQVEGYTF
j_call: TRBJ1-2
d_call: -
clone_size: many
v_call: TRBV12-3/TRBV12-4

cdr3_nt: TGTGCCAGCAGTTTTCTCCCTCGACTGGGCCCGGGTGAGACCCAGTACTTC
cdr3_aa: CASSFLPRLGPGETQYF
j_call: TRBJ2-5
d_call: -
clone_size: many
v_call: TRBV6-5

cdr3_nt: TGTGCCAGCAGCGGGAGACTAGCGGGAGGAGAGACCCAGTACTTC
cdr3_aa: CASSGRLAGGETQYF
j_call: TRBJ2-5
d_call: TRBD2
clone_size: many
v_call: TRBV9

cdr3_nt: TGTGCCAGCACGGGAGAAGGGGGCTACGAGCAGTACTTC
cdr3_aa: CASTGEGGYEQYF
j_call: TRBJ2-7
d_call: -
clone_size: -
v_call: TRBV11-2

cdr3_nt: TGCAGTGCTAGAGTTATAAGGGTCGGGACACACACTGAAGCTTTCTTT
cdr3_aa: CSARVIRVGTHTEAFF
j_call: TRBJ1-1
d_call: -
clone_size: many
v_call: TRBV20-1

cdr3_nt: TGTGCCAGCAGTTTATCTACGGGGGGGGGATCGGAGCAGTACTTC
cdr3_aa: CASSLSTGGGSEQYF
j_call: TRBJ2-7
d_call: TRBD2
clone_size: many
v_call: TRBV27

cdr3_nt: TGCAGTGCTATGGGGGGCGCAAGAACTGAAGCTTTCTTT
cdr3_aa: CSAMGGARTEAFF
j_call: TRBJ1-1
d_call: -
clone_size: many
v_call: TRBV20-1

cdr3_nt: TGTGCCAGCAGTTTGGGGCGAGTGAACACTGAAGCTTTCTTT
cdr3_aa: CASSLGRVNTEAFF
j_call: TRBJ1-1
d_call: -
clone_size: many
v_call: TRBV12-3/TRBV12-4

cdr3_nt: TGTGCCAGCAGTTCCTCCGGGACAGGCCGAGAAGCTTTCTTT
cdr3_aa: CASSSSGTGREAFF
j_call: TRBJ1-1
d_call: TRBD1
clone_size: many
v_call: TRBV6-5

cdr3_nt: TGTGCCTGGAGTAAGGGGTGGACGAACACTGAAGCTTTCTTT
cdr3_aa: CAWSKGWTNTEAFF
j_call: TRBJ1-1
d_call: -
clone_size: few
v_call: TRBV30

cdr3_nt: TGTGCCAGCAGCTTAAAGGAGATGTTCTACGAGCAGTACTTC
cdr3_aa: CASSLKEMFYEQYF
j_call: TRBJ2-7
d_call: -
clone_size: -
v_call: TRBV7-9

cdr3_nt: TGTGCCACCAGCCAGCTAGGGGAAGAGACCCAGTACTTC
cdr3_aa: CATSQLGEETQYF
j_call: TRBJ2-5
d_call: -
clone_size: many
v_call: TRBV24-1

cdr3_nt: TGTGCCAGTAGTAAAATAAGTGGGGATGGCTACACCTTC
cdr3_aa: CASSKISGDGYTF
j_call: TRBJ1-2
d_call: -
clone_size: many
v_call: TRBV19

cdr3_nt: TGTGCCAGCAGGGAAGGGAGAATTGAAGCTTTCTTT
cdr3_aa: CASREGRIEAFF
j_call: TRBJ1-1
d_call: -
clone_size: many
v_call: TRBV2

cdr3_nt: TGTGCCAGCAGCCCACCCCTTTATGGCTACACCTTC
cdr3_aa: CASSPPLYGYTF
j_call: TRBJ1-2
d_call: -
clone_size: many
v_call: TRBV28

cdr3_nt: TGTGCTAGTGGTTTTGCCCGGGGTGGCTCCTACGAGCAGTACTTC
cdr3_aa: CASGFARGGSYEQYF
j_call: TRBJ2-7
d_call: -
clone_size: many
v_call: TRBV12-5

cdr3_nt: TGTGCCAGCAGCCAGGGACCGCCCCACTTATACGAGCAGTACTTC
cdr3_aa: CASSQGPPHLYEQYF
j_call: TRBJ2-7
d_call: -
clone_size: few
v_call: TRBV3-1

cdr3_nt: TGTGCCAGCAGTGAAGCGTCGACAGGGATCAAAAGGGATACGCAGTATTTT
cdr3_aa: CASSEASTGIKRDTQYF
j_call: TRBJ2-3
d_call: TRBD1
clone_size: few
v_call: TRBV2

cdr3_nt: TGTGCCAGCAGTTACGGGACAGGGATGAACACTGAAGCTTTCTTT
cdr3_aa: CASSYGTGMNTEAFF
j_call: TRBJ1-1
d_call: TRBD1
clone_size: many
v_call: TRBV6-5

cdr3_nt: TGTGCCAGCAGTGATAGGGATAGCAATCAGCCCCAGCATTTT
cdr3_aa: CASSDRDSNQPQHF
j_call: TRBJ1-5
d_call: -
clone_size: -
v_call: TRBV2

cdr3_nt: TGCAGCGTGGGGCTAGCTAACTATGGCTACACCTTC
cdr3_aa: CSVGLANYGYTF
j_call: TRBJ1-2
d_call: -
clone_size: many
v_call: TRBV29-1

cdr3_nt: TGTGCCAGCAGACACTCCGGGCCCACCCAGGAGGGCTACACCTTC
cdr3_aa: CASRHSGPTQEGYTF
j_call: TRBJ1-2
d_call: -
clone_size: many
v_call: TRBV28

cdr3_nt: TGTGCCAGCAGTTACTGGGGCCGGACCAACACTGAAGCTTTCTTT
cdr3_aa: CASSYWGRTNTEAFF
j_call: TRBJ1-1
d_call: -
clone_size: many
v_call: TRBV6-5

cdr3_nt: TGTGCCACCAGTGACCCCGCCGGGACAGGAAGGGAGACCCAGTACTTC
cdr3_aa: CATSDPAGTGRETQYF
j_call: TRBJ2-5
d_call: TRBD1
clone_size: many
v_call: TRBV24-1

cdr3_nt: TGTGCCAGCAGCTTATATGTGTCTTCACCCCTCCACTTT
cdr3_aa: CASSLYVSSPLHF
j_call: TRBJ1-6
d_call: -
clone_size: many
v_call: TRBV7-3

cdr3_nt: TGTGCCTGGAGCGAGACTTCTCCCCAGTGGAATCAGCCCCAGCATTTT
cdr3_aa: CAWSETSPQWNQPQHF
j_call: TRBJ1-5
d_call: -
clone_size: few
v_call: TRBV30

cdr3_nt: TGTGCCAGCAGCCGGACCGGGACAGGGGAATTTGAGCAGTACTTC
cdr3_aa: CASSRTGTGEFEQYF
j_call: TRBJ2-7
d_call: TRBD1
clone_size: many
v_call: TRBV28

cdr3_nt: TGTGCCAGTAAATCGAGGGCGGTAGGTCAGCCCCAGCATTTT
cdr3_aa: CASKSRAVGQPQHF
j_call: TRBJ1-5
d_call: -
clone_size: few
v_call: TRBV19